This T cell receptor beta chain was sequenced in a study of CD8+CD57+ T cells in acquired aplastic anemia (dated by TCRdb to between 2017 and 2018). In terms of the full investigation: Extracted DNA from sorted CD4+ and CD8+ cells averaged around 3.3 ug, ranging from about 0.17 to 27.4 ug. CD8+CD57+ expansion was defined as a frequency above the mean frequency observed in healthy subjects. The full study reports these points: Between patients and healthy controls, no significant difference in CD8+ Simpson's diversity was found (P=0.060). Twenty-nine CD8+ CDR3 sequences were found to be shared between patients and controls, but these sequences appeared to be highly expressed in patients and within the immunodominant clones of the patients.

From the germline V gene, CDR1 is KGHDR and CDR2 is SFDVKD. The CDR3 covers 11 residues, taking in both the cysteine and the phenylalanine. This entry keeps only the CDR3 DNA: 33 bases, framed from base 1. Trimming takes 12 bases off V and 5 bases off J; junction bases not matched to a gene: 3. Expansion of CD8+CD57+ cells had been shown by flow cytometry in the patients chosen for sequencing. All patients had severe acquired aplastic anemia diagnosed by International Study of Aplastic Anemia and Agranulocytosis and Camitta criteria. No therapy had been received by the patients at the time of blood sampling. In this study, sorted CD4+ and CD8+ T cells from the blood of healthy subjects and of severe aplastic anemia patients had their TCR repertoires deep-sequenced. Patients were enrolled under clinicaltrials.gov protocols 00001620, 01623167, 00001397, 00071045, 00081523 and 00961064 in the USA. Ficoll-Paque density gradient centrifugation was used to isolate peripheral blood mononuclear cells. Before DNA was extracted, CD4+ and CD8+ T cells were sorted using either FACS or magnetic beads.

Details on this clonotype: Its antigen is still unknown. No base quality information exists; no much larger clone differs at one position.

TCR beta VDJ combination and CDR3 sequence profiling used genomic DNA as the template. An Illumina HiSeq 2000 was the platform used for TCR repertoire sequencing. The paper's processing steps were these. TRBV/TRBJ rearrangement plots, CDR3 size and DJ length profiles, and Simpson's diversity index were used to assess repertoires. Whichever DNA sequence was most abundant in the deep sequencing data was defined as the immunodominant clone. CDR3 amino acid sequences were screened for sharing across subjects and were compared with published repertoires and the VDJdb database. TCRdb cleaned the public reads at Q25 with fastp, built clones with MiXCR and kept in-frame beta chains. Each CDR3 protein gets just one entry, which takes the most common genes and DNA from the rows behind it. The V and J calls and clone size come from TCRdb's table, not from the authors' own analysis. Across this sample there are approximately 220,000 distinct CDR3 sequences, with approximately 45% seen only once. Of the sample, under 9% is held by the ten largest clones.

The clonotype comes from a human donor with aplastic anemia. The sample comprised sorted CD4+, CD8+, or CD8+CD57+ T cells (not recorded which) from PBMCs. The chain is assembled from TRBV24-1 and TRBJ1-2; 9 middle bases align to TRBD1. The CDR3 amino acid sequence is: CARGTGYGYTF. The DNA is TGTGCCCGTGGGACAGGGTATGGCTACACCTTC.